One and the same sample provided the 30 T cell receptor beta chains below, sequenced in a study of cytomegalovirus exposure and HLA in healthy donors. The primer mix had 60 Vbeta and 13 Jbeta primers. The repertoire was sequenced with immunoSEQ multiplex PCR; TCRdb's copy has only in-frame clones and lacks some. The sample has around 130,000 clones, 65% to 90% seen once. Sequenced input: PBMCs. These receptors were taken from a female donor in good health and CMV-seronegative.

The chain is built from TRBV27 and TRBJ2-5; D perhaps matches TRBD1 (6 bases). There are 13 residues in the CDR3. V gave up 3 bases and J gave up 14 bases, with 19 bases separating them. The germline V gene encodes CDR1 MNHEY and CDR2 SMNVEV (reference sequence). CDR3 in amino acids: CASSFEVAGTPYF. In nucleotides, the CDR3 is TGTGCCAGCAGTTTTGAGGTGGCCGGGACACCTTACTTC.

The V gene is TRBV5-1, the J gene TRBJ2-2; D might be TRBD1 (5 bases). The ends were cut back, 3 bases at V and 2 bases at J, with 11 bases in the middle. The CDR3 sequence is 15 residues long. The germline CDR1 and CDR2 sequences are SGHRS and YFSETQ. The CDR3 spells CASSSATANTGELFF. The CDR3 DNA follows: TGCGCCAGCAGCTCCGCGACAGCCAACACCGGGGAGCTGTTTTTT.

The chain's CDR3 is CASSPIPTGGAWMNTEAFF. The DNA for the CDR3 is TGTGCCAGCAGTCCCATTCCCACAGGGGGCGCGTGGATGAACACTGAAGCTTTCTTT. The rearrangement links TRBV28 to TRBJ1-1, with 9 bases that match TRBD1. The CDR3 runs 19 residues. Germline loops: CDR1 MDHEN, CDR2 SYDVKM. Unmatched junction bases numbered 16, after V lost 5 bases and J lost 0 bases.

The V gene is TRBV15, the J gene TRBJ2-5; TRBD2 matches 7 bases. CDR3 length equals 15 residues. The germline V gene encodes CDR1 LNHNV and CDR2 YYDKDF (reference sequence). The junction had 10 bases not matched to a gene; V was cut back by 4 bases and J by 5 bases. The CDR3 protein is CATSTQAGLGETQYF. The CDR3 nucleotides read TGTGCCACCAGCACGCAAGCGGGGTTGGGGGAGACCCAGTACTTC. Filled out from reference TRBV15 and TRBJ2-5, the complete variable domain reads DAMVIQNPRYQVTQFGKPVTLSCSQTLNHNVMYWYQQKSSQAPKLLFHYYDKDFNNEADTPDNFQSRRPNTSFCFLDIRSPGLGDTAMYLCATSTQAGLGETQYFGPGTRLLVL.

The chain links TRBV2 to TRBJ2-7, with 9 bases identical to TRBD2. This CDR3 comprises 16 residues. CDR1 and CDR2 from the germline V gene are SNHLY and FYNNEI. J gave up 4 bases and V 3 bases, and 10 bases lay outside the gene matches. The CDR3 region is CASSEGGGRVLYEQYF. The DNA for the CDR3 is TGTGCCAGCAGTGAGGGCGGCGGGAGGGTTCTTTACGAGCAGTACTTC.

The CDR3 nucleotides are TGTGCCACCAGCAGAGGCGGGACAGGGACACGGGAGCAGTACTTC. It encodes CATSRGGTGTREQYF. The gene calls are TRBV15 and TRBJ2-7; 9 positions match TRBD1. The CDR3 is 15 residues long. V dropped 1 base and J dropped 7; count of bases not matched to a gene: 8. Germline CDR1 is LNHNV and CDR2 is YYDKDF (reference sequence).

On this clone itself: The junction departs from germline at one end; a sequencing error may be responsible. The gene calls are TRBV30 and TRBJ2-7; no firm D call. There are 14 residues in the CDR3. CDR1 and CDR2 (germline): GTSNPN, SVGIG (reference sequence). The DNA of the CDR3 is TGTGCCTGGAGTGTAACGTTAGCCTCCAACGAGCAGTACTTC. Translating gives CAWSVTLASNEQYF.

V and J are TRBV7-9 and TRBJ2-7; 13 bases fit TRBD2. The CDR3 contains 15 residues. The V gene's germline CDR1 is SEHNR and CDR2 FQNEAQ (reference sequence). J lost 2 bases, V lost 3 bases, and 1 base had no gene match. CDR3 sequence: CASSFGTSGTYEQYF. The CDR3 DNA reads as TGTGCCAGCAGCTTTGGGACTAGCGGGACCTACGAGCAGTACTTC.

The chain carries TRBV5-1 and TRBJ1-2; D not certain. Germline V CDR1 and CDR2: SGHRS, YFSETQ. The V gene lost 4 bases and the J gene lost 1 base, with 8 bases spanning the gap. The CDR3 totals 13 residues. The CDR3 region has the DNA TGCGCCAGCAGCGTTGATAGTAACTATGGCTACACCTTC. Translating gives CASSVDSNYGYTF.

This chain joins TRBV6-1 and TRBJ2-7; TRBD2 is a possible D gene (6 bases). CDR3 size: 16 residues. Germline V gives CDR1 MNHNS, CDR2 SASEGT. The V gene lost 0 bases and the J gene lost 2 bases, with 14 bases spanning the gap. Here the CDR3 DNA reads TGTGCCAGCAGTGAAGCAGACTACCTAGCGCCCTACGAGCAGTACTTC. This encodes CASSEADYLAPYEQYF.

This clone was seen just once. The chain uses TRBV27 and TRBJ2-7; 10 bases are shared with TRBD2. CDR3 size: 14 residues. Germline V lookup: CDR1 MNHEY, CDR2 SMNVEV (reference sequence). V lost 2 bases and J lost 3; bases outside the gene matches: 1. The CDR3 reads CASSLRLAGYEQYF. CDR3 sequence (DNA): TGTGCCAGCAGTTTACGACTAGCGGGCTACGAGCAGTACTTC.

The rearrangement uses TRBV27 and TRBJ2-7, with 7 bases fitting TRBD1. V gave up 4 bases and J gave up 2 bases; unmatched junction bases: 5. CDR1 and CDR2 (germline): MNHEY, SMNVEV (reference sequence). The CDR3 runs to 14 residues. CDR3 sequence (DNA): TGTGCCAGCAGTTCGACCGACAGGGCCTACGAGCAGTACTTC. Its translation: CASSSTDRAYEQYF.

This sequence joins TRBV7-9 and TRBJ2-1, with TRBD1 identical over 7 bases. Germline lookup yields CDR1 SEHNR and CDR2 FQNEAQ (reference sequence). The J segment lost 9 bases and the V segment lost 8 bases, leaving 19 bases of the junction unmatched. The CDR3 loop spans 16 amino acids. This CDR3 reads CASPKSLKTGTVEQFF. The DNA for the CDR3 is TGTGCCAGCCCGAAATCCCTCAAGACAGGGACCGTTGAGCAGTTCTTC.

The V call is TRBV25-1, the J call TRBJ2-5, with TRBD1 matching over 10 bases. The CDR3 contains 16 residues. With 2 bases clipped from V and 1 base from J, the junction kept 4 bases outside the gene matches. The germline V gene encodes CDR1 MGHDK and CDR2 SYGVNS. The CDR3: CASSEGTGVFQETQYF. CDR3 bases: TGTGCCAGCAGTGAAGGGACAGGGGTCTTCCAAGAGACCCAGTACTTC.

The rearrangement joins TRBV29-1 to TRBJ1-1; a possible D gene is TRBD1 (5 bases). CDR3 length: 12 residues. CDR1 and CDR2 from the germline V gene are SQVTM and ANQGSEA. Trimming shortened V by 3 bases and J by 6 bases, and 11 bases separated the two germline ends. The chain's CDR3 is CSVEGGEAEAFF. The CDR3 DNA reads as TGCAGCGTTGAGGGGGGTGAGGCTGAAGCTTTCTTT.

V and J are TRBV7-2 and TRBJ1-1; the match to TRBD1 covers 10 bases. This CDR3 contains 13 residues. J was trimmed by 5 bases and V by 5 bases; bases with no gene match: 2. CDR1 SGHTA and CDR2 FQGNSA come from the germline V gene. The CDR3 bases are TGTGCCAGCAGCGGGGACAGGGGAACTGAAGCTTTCTTT. This encodes CASSGDRGTEAFF.

This sequence joins TRBV11-2 and TRBJ1-1; 10 bases map to TRBD1. The CDR3 consists of 14 residues. J gave up 6 bases and V 8 bases, and 9 bases lay outside the gene matches. Germline V gene sequence: CDR1 SGHAT, CDR2 FQNNGV. The CDR3 protein is CASRSGTGVPEAFF. The DNA for the CDR3 is TGTGCCAGCCGCTCCGGGACAGGGGTCCCTGAAGCTTTCTTT.

V gene TRBV4-2 combines with J gene TRBJ1-1, with 9 bases fitting TRBD1. The CDR3 runs 17 residues. The trim removed 0 bases at V and 4 bases at J, leaving 9 bases unmatched. Germline assignment: CDR1 LGHNA and CDR2 YNFKEQ. The CDR3 nucleotides read TGTGCCAGCAGCCAAGAAGGGACAGGGACGTCGGGCACTGAAGCTTTCTTT. Protein product: CASSQEGTGTSGTEAFF.

This clone was observed a single time. The V call is TRBV7-6, the J call TRBJ1-2; a possible D gene is TRBD1 (6 bases). V was cut by 2 bases and J by 8 bases, with 15 bases left in between. CDR3 size: 14 residues. CDR1 and CDR2 (germline): SGHVS, FNYEAQ. The CDR3 protein is CASSLQGTPSGYTF. The CDR3 DNA follows: TGTGCCAGCAGCTTACAGGGGACCCCATCCGGCTACACCTTC.

The J gene is TRBJ2-1, the V gene TRBV2, with a tentative D call TRBD2 (6 bases). V lost 9 bases, J lost 7 bases, and 19 bases lay in between. Germline V CDR1 and CDR2: SNHLY, FYNNEI. This CDR3 is built from 14 residues. This CDR3 reads CASTGGIARNEQFF. CDR3 DNA sequence: TGTGCCAGTACCGGGGGAATAGCGAGGAATGAGCAGTTCTTC.

This rearrangement joins TRBV7-9 to TRBJ2-2, with a weak D call TRBD1 (6 bases). This CDR3 has 14 residues. Germline CDR1 is SEHNR and CDR2 is FQNEAQ (reference sequence). The V end lost 1 base, the J end lost 3 bases, and 6 bases lay between the germline ends. In DNA form, the CDR3 reads TGTGCCAGCAGCTTAGGGACAGACACCGGGGAGCTGTTTTTT. This sequence encodes CASSLGTDTGELFF.

This rearrangement joins TRBV7-8 to TRBJ2-3; D call uncertain. V was cut by 0 bases and J by 1 base, with 8 bases left in between. The CDR3 runs 15 residues. Germline assignment: CDR1 SGHVS and CDR2 FQNEAQ. The CDR3 coding sequence is TGTGCCAGCAGCTTAGCAAGTAGCCGCACAGATACGCAGTATTTT. Its translation: CASSLASSRTDTQYF.

The sample holds a few counts of this clone. J is TRBJ1-1 and V is TRBV29-1; D remains unclear. Trimming left V 3 bases short and J 0 bases short, with 2 bases between. The CDR3 is 11 residues long. Germline V lookup: CDR1 SQVTM, CDR2 ANQGSEA. CDR3 sequence: CSVDMNTEAFF. CDR3 coding DNA: TGCAGCGTTGACATGAACACTGAAGCTTTCTTT.

This chain links TRBV5-1 with TRBJ2-3; D ambiguous. V lost 1 base to trimming and J lost 1 base, with 13 bases between them. The CDR3 contains 16 residues. Germline assignment: CDR1 SGHRS and CDR2 YFSETQ. The CDR3 region is CASSLFRVVGTDTQYF. The CDR3 DNA sequence: TGCGCCAGCAGCTTGTTCCGGGTAGTGGGCACAGATACGCAGTATTTT.

The chain combines TRBV2 with TRBJ2-4; D not certain. This CDR3 comprises 15 residues. Trimming removed 3 bases at V and 3 bases at J, with 12 bases between. CDR1 and CDR2 from the germline V gene are SNHLY and FYNNEI. The DNA for the CDR3 is TGTGCCAGCAGTGATTGGTCCCTAGGCAAAAACATTCAGTACTTC. Protein: CASSDWSLGKNIQYF.

This chain joins TRBV6-1 and TRBJ2-7, with D possibly TRBD1 on 6 matching bases. This CDR3 has 15 amino acids. V lost 6 bases and J lost 4, with 19 bases in between. Germline values: CDR1 MNHNS, CDR2 SASEGT. The CDR3 sequence: CASSEHRTEYYEQYF. CDR3 nucleotides: TGTGCCAGCAGCGAGCATAGGACAGAATATTACGAGCAGTACTTC.

The chain joins TRBV4-1 to TRBJ1-1; a possible D gene is TRBD1 (5 bases). The CDR3 runs to 14 residues. Trimming stripped 0 bases from V and 5 bases from J, with 10 bases between. The germline V gene encodes CDR1 MGHRA and CDR2 YSYEKL. The CDR3 here is CASSQETRGTEAFF. Here the CDR3 DNA reads TGCGCCAGCAGCCAAGAAACAAGGGGAACTGAAGCTTTCTTT.

This chain links TRBV6-1 with TRBJ2-7, with TRBD1 identical over 9 bases. Germline CDR1 is MNHNS and CDR2 is SASEGT. V was pared by 1 base and J by 1 base, with 2 bases of the junction left unmatched. This CDR3 region has 15 residues. The CDR3 DNA sequence: TGTGCCAGCAGTGAAGAGACAGGGGGTTCCTACGAGCAGTACTTC. Encoded protein: CASSEETGGSYEQYF.

This sequence joins TRBV7-9 and TRBJ2-1, with TRBD1 matching 9 bases. CDR1 is SEHNR, CDR2 FQNEAQ, per germline (reference sequence). Unmatched junction bases numbered 11, after V lost 11 bases and J lost 6 bases. CDR3 length: 14 amino acids. The CDR3: CAGLTGQGPNEQFF. The CDR3 bases are TGTGCCGGACTGACGGGACAGGGTCCCAATGAGCAGTTCTTC.

This chain joins TRBV29-1 and TRBJ2-2, with D perhaps TRBD1 (5 bases). CDR1 and CDR2 (germline): SQVTM, ANQGSEA. The CDR3 spans 11 residues. The V end lost 6 bases, the J end lost 5 bases, and 7 bases lay between the germline ends. CDR3 sequence reads: CSVKGTGELFF. The CDR3 DNA reads TGCAGCGTGAAGGGGACCGGGGAGCTGTTTTTT.